These T cell receptor beta chains were read from a single sample in a study of PD-L1 blockade in urothelial cancer. Repertoires were generated with immunoSEQ multiplex PCR, while TCRdb's copy carries only in-frame clones and drops some. Seen here are about 80,000 clones, roughly nine tenths observed once, and the top ten hold under 6%. This material consisted of PBMCs, taken around atezolizumab (anti-PD-L1) treatment. These receptors originate from a woman in her 70s with urothelial cancer. CDR3s include the opening cysteine and the closing phenylalanine or tryptophan. A D gene is named only where the DNA matches it firmly. A clone size is listed for some rows: how often the clone was seen (once, few, many), or a class if it is expanded.

d_call clone_size j_call v_call cdr3_nt cdr3_aa
TRBD1 few TRBJ1-1 TRBV5-1 TGCGCCAGCAGCCCCGGGACAGATTACACTGAAGCTTTCTTT CASSPGTDYTEAFF
TRBD2 . TRBJ2-1 TRBV6-5 TGTGCCAGCAGTTACTCGGGGACTAGCGGGAGGTTGGGGCAGTTCTTC CASSYSGTSGRLGQFF
. . TRBJ1-2 TRBV11-2 TGTGCCAGCAGCCCACTGCGAGCTTATGGCTACACCTTC CASSPLRAYGYTF
. . TRBJ2-7 TRBV10-2 TGCGCCAGCAGTGTTGGACTGGGAGAGCAGTACTTC CASSVGLGEQYF
. . TRBJ2-4 TRBV27 TGTGCCAGCAGTCCCAGGACGGGACTAGCCAAAAACATTCAGTACTTC CASSPRTGLAKNIQYF
TRBD2 once TRBJ2-3 TRBV10-2 TGCGCCAGCAACATAGCGGGAGGCACAGATACGCAGTATTTT CASNIAGGTDTQYF
TRBD2 . TRBJ2-7 TRBV7-9 TGTGCCAGCAGCCCGGGACTAGCGTCCTACGAGCAGTACTTC CASSPGLASYEQYF
TRBD2 . TRBJ2-7 TRBV4-3 TGCGCCAGCAGCCAAGATGTGGGGGGGAACTCCTACGAGCAGTACTTC CASSQDVGGNSYEQYF
. . TRBJ2-7 TRBV5-1 TGCGCCAGCAGCTTGGTGGGGACACTGAGCTCCTACGAGCAGTACTTC CASSLVGTLSSYEQYF
TRBD2 . TRBJ2-3 TRBV5-1 TGCGCCAGCAGCTGGACTAGCGGGGGGGCCATAGATACGCAGTATTTT CASSWTSGGAIDTQYF
. . TRBJ2-7 TRBV6-6 TGTGCCAGCAGTTACAGTACGAGGGGGGGCTCCTACGAGCAGTACTTC CASSYSTRGGSYEQYF
. . TRBJ2-7 TRBV5-5 TGTGCCAGCAGCTTGTTCGACGGGGGATCCTACGAGCAGTACTTC CASSLFDGGSYEQYF
. . TRBJ1-5 TRBV30 TGTGCCTGGAGTGTGGGGGCAGGGGAACAGCCCCAGCATTTT CAWSVGAGEQPQHF
TRBD1 . TRBJ2-2 TRBV9 TGTGCCAGCAGCGGGACGACTACTGGGACAGGTGCCCAAGGCGGGGAGCTGTTTTTT CASSGTTTGTGAQGGELFF
. . TRBJ1-1 TRBV30 TGTGCCTGGAGCCGGGGGGCGAACACTGAAGCTTTCTTT CAWSRGANTEAFF
. once TRBJ1-2 TRBV7-8 TGTGCCAGCAGCTCGGCCCCAAGGGGGGGTCATGGCTACACCTTC CASSSAPRGGHGYTF
TRBD1 . TRBJ1-4 TRBV27 TGTGCCAGCAGTCTTGGACAGGGAAAGGGGGAAAAACTGTTTTTT CASSLGQGKGEKLFF
TRBD2 . TRBJ2-7 TRBV10-3 TGTGCCATCAGCTCAGGACTAGCGGGGCACGAGCAGTACTTC CAISSGLAGHEQYF
TRBD1 once TRBJ1-2 TRBV7-8 TGTGCCAGCAGCTTAGTAGGGGAGACAGGGGTGTGGGCCTTC CASSLVGETGVWAF
TRBD2 . TRBJ2-2 TRBV5-1 TGCGCCAGCAGCCTGGTACGATTGGGACTAGCGGCGGCCGGGGAGCTGTTTTTT CASSLVRLGLAAAGELFF
. . TRBJ2-1 TRBV2 TGTGCCAGCAGTGAAAACTATTCCTACAATGAGCAGTTCTTC CASSENYSYNEQFF
TRBD1 few TRBJ1-2 TRBV7-8 TGTGCCAGCAGCTCTCTTTTAGACAGGGTTGGAAATGGCTACACCTTC CASSSLLDRVGNGYTF
. . TRBJ2-2 TRBV29-1 TGCAGCGTGCGGGGAGCCGGGGAGCTGTTTTTT CSVRGAGELFF
. . TRBJ2-5 TRBV15 TGTGCCACCAGCAGAGATATCGGGGAGACCCAGTACTTC CATSRDIGETQYF
TRBD1 . TRBJ2-1 TRBV11-2 TGTGCCAGCAGCTTACAGACAGGGATATACAATGAGCAGTTCTTC CASSLQTGIYNEQFF
TRBD1 . TRBJ1-2 TRBV5-1 TGCGCCAGCAGCTTGATGGGGGGACAGGGGAATGGCTACACCTTC CASSLMGGQGNGYTF
TRBD2 . TRBJ2-3 TRBV7-6 TGTGCCAGCAGCTTATGGGAGGGGACGCAGTATTTT CASSLWEGTQYF
. . TRBJ2-4 TRBV5-1 TGCGCCAGCAGCTTGGGAGTTGCGGACATTCAGTACTTC CASSLGVADIQYF
TRBD1 . TRBJ2-6 TRBV30 TGTGCCTGGGGGACAGGGGGAAGCGTCCTGACTTTC CAWGTGGSVLTF
. . TRBJ2-6 TRBV4-3 TGCGCCAGCAGCCGCTACAGGGACTCTGGGGCCAACGTCCTGACTTTC CASSRYRDSGANVLTF
. . TRBJ2-1 TRBV5-3 TGTGCCAGAAGCTTACACGGGAACAATGAGCAGTTCTTC CARSLHGNNEQFF
TRBD1 . TRBJ2-7 TRBV5-4 TGTGCCAGCCGGGACAGGAACACCTACGAGCAGTACTTC CASRDRNTYEQYF
. . TRBJ2-7 TRBV18 TGTGCCAGCTCACCAGGGGGGGCCGCGACCGAGCAGTACTTC CASSPGGAATEQYF
. . TRBJ1-6 TRBV7-9 TGTGCCAGCAGCTCCTACAGGGTCCCTAATTCACCCCTCCACTTT CASSSYRVPNSPLHF
. . TRBJ1-4 TRBV5-1 TGCGCCAGCAGTCGCGGACGGGATAATGAAAAACTGTTTTTT CASSRGRDNEKLFF
TRBD1 . TRBJ2-7 TRBV28 TGTGCCAGCAGTTTATATCTGGGGACAGGGTCTTACGAGCAGTACTTC CASSLYLGTGSYEQYF
TRBD1 few TRBJ2-5 TRBV27 TGTGCCAGCACCCCTCTCCGAGAGAGGGGGCTAGGAAAGACCCAGTACTTC CASTPLRERGLGKTQYF
. . TRBJ1-3 TRBV6-1 TGTGCCAGCTCGGCTGGACTGATCTCTGGAAACACCATATATTTT CASSAGLISGNTIYF
TRBD1 . TRBJ1-1 TRBV5-4 TGTGCCAGCAGCGTTTTCGGATTGGGACAGGGATACACTGAAGCTTTCTTT CASSVFGLGQGYTEAFF
TRBD1 . TRBJ2-7 TRBV7-9 TGTGCCAGCAGCCCGCGACAGGGGAGCTTCGAGCAGTACTTC CASSPRQGSFEQYF
TRBD1 . TRBJ1-5 TRBV19 TGTGCCAGTAGTAACACAGGGGGTGAGGCCCAGCATTTT CASSNTGGEAQHF
. few TRBJ2-1 TRBV7-7 TGTGCCAGCAGCCCGACTAGCTCCTACAATGAGCAGTTCTTC CASSPTSSYNEQFF
. . TRBJ2-7 TRBV4-1 TGCGCCAGCAGCCAAGATTCATGGTCAGGTGGGGCGGGGCGCCACTCCTACGAGCAGTACTTC CASSQDSWSGGAGRHSYEQYF
TRBD2 . TRBJ2-1 TRBV28 TGTGCCAGCAGGTTTACTAGCGGACACAATGAGCAGTTCTTC CASRFTSGHNEQFF
. . TRBJ2-1 TRBV7-6 TGTGCCAGCAGCTCTCAGGGTAATGAGCAGTTCTTC CASSSQGNEQFF
. . TRBJ2-6 TRBV29-1 TGCAGCGCCGGGGTCGACTCTGGGGCCAACGTCCTGACTTTC CSAGVDSGANVLTF
TRBD1 . TRBJ1-2 TRBV30 TGTGCCTGGAGCGGACTAAGACAGGGTGATGGCTACACCTTC CAWSGLRQGDGYTF
TRBD2 . TRBJ2-2 TRBV10-3 TGTGCCATCAGTGAGCTAGCGGGGGGAAGCGGGGAGCTGTTTTTT CAISELAGGSGELFF
TRBD1 . TRBJ2-7 TRBV19 TGTGCCAGTAGTACTGGGACAGACAACTACGAGCAGTACTTC CASSTGTDNYEQYF
. . TRBJ2-6 TRBV10-1 TGCGCCAGCGTGGCTAGGGGTCGGCAGGGGTTGACTGGGGCCAACGTCCTGACTTTC CASVARGRQGLTGANVLTF
TRBD2 . TRBJ2-5 TRBV9 TGTGCCAGCAGCGTTGGTCCCGGGACTAGCGGGAGCCGGGAGACCCAGTACTTC CASSVGPGTSGSRETQYF
TRBD1 . TRBJ2-2 TRBV6-5 TGTGCCAGCAGGAGGACAGGGGCCGGGGAGCTGTTTTTT CASRRTGAGELFF
TRBD2 . TRBJ2-5 TRBV10-2 TGCGCCAGCAGTGAGCGATTGGGGGGGACTTCAGGCCGGGCCCAGTACTTC CASSERLGGTSGRAQYF